This paragraph covers one TCR beta chain sequence. The data were obtained in a study of blood T cell repertoires in COVID-19. Background on the study: In each case, the material was cDNA or gDNA derived from T cells, B-cell-depleted T cells, or PBMCs.

Authors' methods: Reference gene primer amplification in the assay estimated nucleated cell counts. The assay was immunoSEQ multiplex PCR, and TCRdb's table has in-frame clones only and misses some. Clonal size and the V and J genes are those of that table, whereas D and trimming came from the DNA. Of about 400,000 clones in the sample, approximately 89% were seen once. Study members were between roughly 18 and 89 years old and lived in approximately 25 US regions. The sequence was collected from a young woman who had recovered from COVID-19. Sequencing was performed on PBMCs or T cells enriched from blood (not recorded which).

The CDR3 loop reads CASSRQGRSQPQHF. The CDR3, as DNA: TGTGCCAGCAGTAGACAGGGTAGGTCCCAGCCCCAGCATTTT. The rearrangement links TRBV28 to TRBJ1-5, with 7 positions matching TRBD1. The CDR3 loop spans 14 amino acids. Germline CDR1 reads MDHEN; CDR2 reads SYDVKM. Germline trimming cut 5 bases from V and 7 bases from J; bases unmatched to any gene: 8. The full variable domain, in which reference TRBV28 and TRBJ1-5 provide the parts outside the CDR3, is DVKVTQSSRYLVKRTGEKVFLECVQDMDHENMFWYRQDPGLGLRLIYFSYDVKMKEKGDIPEGYSVSREKKERFSLILESASTNQTSMYLCASSRQGRSQPQHFGDGTRLSIL.